The 31 T cell receptor beta chains in this list originate from one sample, sequenced in a study of cytomegalovirus exposure and HLA in healthy donors. With 60 Vbeta and 13 Jbeta primers, the PCR was carried out. TCRdb's copy holds only in-frame clones and misses some; the assay was immunoSEQ multiplex PCR. Its listing shows around 140,000 clones. The sequenced material came from PBMCs. Receptors originate from a woman aged 40 to 50 in good health and CMV-seronegative.

The chain carries TRBV10-1 and TRBJ2-3; possible D gene TRBD1, 6 bases. Trimming took off 10 bases at V and 6 bases at J, with 23 bases between the two ends. The CDR3 length is 15 residues. Germline CDR1 WNHNN, CDR2 SYGVQD (reference sequence). The CDR3 loop is CATRRLQGSGDTQYF. CDR3 DNA sequence: TGCGCCACCAGGCGGCTACAGGGTTCGGGCGATACGCAGTATTTT.

The chain has TRBV28 and TRBJ1-2; D ambiguous. Trimming shortened V by 2 bases and J by 9 bases, and 10 bases separated the two germline ends. The CDR3 runs 12 residues. Per the germline V gene, CDR1 is MDHEN and CDR2 is SYDVKM. CDR3 in amino acids: CASSLQFSRYTF. CDR3 in DNA: TGTGCCAGCAGTTTACAGTTTTCTCGCTACACCTTC.

J is TRBJ1-1 and V is TRBV2, with 7 bases aligning to TRBD1. The length of the CDR3 is 13 residues. The trim removed 5 bases at V and 11 bases at J, leaving 11 bases unmatched. Germline assignment: CDR1 SNHLY and CDR2 FYNNEI. The CDR3, as DNA: TGTGCCAGCAGTAGGGACAGTTTGGCCTCGGCTTTCTTT. Its translation is CASSRDSLASAFF.

This chain uses TRBV10-3 with TRBJ2-6; 7 bases agree with TRBD1. The germline CDR1 and CDR2 sequences are ENHRY and SYGVKD. With V trimmed by 6 bases and J by 2 bases, 10 bases remained unmatched. The CDR3 has 17 amino acids. In DNA, the CDR3 is TGTGCCATCAGCTGGACAGGCAGAACAGCTGGGGCCAACGTCCTGACTTTC. This gives the protein CAISWTGRTAGANVLTF.

The J gene is TRBJ1-5, the V gene TRBV19; unclear D gene. V gave up 3 bases and J gave up 4 bases, with 4 bases separating them. The CDR3 loop spans 12 amino acids. Per germline, CDR1 LNHDA and CDR2 SQIVND (reference sequence). CDR3 coding DNA: TGTGCCAGTAGTATTTATAATCAGCCCCAGCATTTT. The encoded protein is CASSIYNQPQHF.

The chain carries TRBV13 and TRBJ2-1; the D gene is possibly TRBD1 (5 bases). V was clipped by 7 bases and J by 5 bases, with 15 bases between them. CDR1 and CDR2 (germline): PRHDT, FYEKMQ (reference sequence). This CDR3 has 14 amino acids. The CDR3 loop is CASKIAGNHNEQFF. As DNA, the CDR3 is TGTGCCAGCAAAATCGCAGGGAACCACAATGAGCAGTTCTTC. Variable domain in full (rest from reference TRBV13 and TRBJ2-1): AAGVIQSPRHLIKEKRETATLKCYPIPRHDTVYWYQQGPGQDPQFLISFYEKMQSDKGSIPDRFSAQQFSDYHSELNMSSLELGDSALYFCASKIAGNHNEQFFGPGTRLTVL.

CDR3 residues: CASSIRQSGEYYGYTF. The CDR3 DNA reads as TGTGCCAGTAGTATTCGCCAATCAGGGGAATACTATGGCTACACCTTC. This chain joins TRBV19 and TRBJ1-2, with D maybe TRBD1 (6 bases). The CDR3 runs 16 residues. CDR1 LNHDA and CDR2 SQIVND come from the germline V gene (reference sequence). V lost 3 bases to trimming and J lost 3 bases, with 17 bases between them.

The chain couples TRBV7-2 to TRBJ1-6; D is ambiguous. CDR1 and CDR2 (germline): SGHTA, FQGNSA. Between the trimmed V and J ends, which lost 2 bases and 14 bases, there was a span of 16 bases. This CDR3 region has 14 residues. CDR3 sequence reads: CASSLRLPQEALHF. The CDR3 DNA is TGTGCCAGCAGCTTAAGGCTCCCTCAGGAGGCCCTCCACTTT.

The chain recombines TRBV4-3 with TRBJ2-1, with TRBD2 matching over 12 bases. From germline, CDR1 is LGHNA and CDR2 YSLEER. The CDR3 length is 16 residues. The V segment lost 1 base and the J segment 3 bases; nucleotides outside the gene matches: 1. DNA for the CDR3: TGCGCCAGCAGCCAAGGACTAGCGGGGGACTACAATGAGCAGTTCTTC. Translating gives CASSQGLAGDYNEQFF.

The chain uses TRBV7-2 and TRBJ1-2, with 8 bases lining up with TRBD1. After removal of 2 bases from V and 8 bases from J, the junction contained 7 bases not matched to a gene. CDR1 is SGHTA and CDR2 is FQGNSA in the germline V gene. This CDR3 is built from 14 residues. DNA for the CDR3: TGTGCCAGCAGCTTAAGGCAGGGGGCGCAGGGCTACACCTTC. Translation: CASSLRQGAQGYTF.

The rearrangement joins TRBV7-9 to TRBJ1-4; D may be TRBD1 (5 bases). The CDR3 extends over 14 amino acids. The germline V gene encodes CDR1 SEHNR and CDR2 FQNEAQ (reference sequence). The V end lost 4 bases, the J end lost 6 bases, and 12 bases lay between the germline ends. CDR3 in amino acids: CASSSPQQDEKLFF. CDR3 sequence (DNA): TGTGCCAGCAGCTCACCTCAACAGGATGAAAAACTGTTTTTT.

The genes are TRBV7-2 and TRBJ2-3, with TRBD2 as a possible D gene (5 bases). The CDR3 totals 14 residues. V lost 3 bases, J lost 5 bases, and 12 bases lay in between. Germline-derived CDR1 and CDR2 are SGHTA and FQGNSA. The CDR3 DNA reads TGTGCCAGCAGCTTCCCCGGCGCGGGAGATACGCAGTATTTT. Residues: CASSFPGAGDTQYF.

V is TRBV4-2 and J is TRBJ1-2; D is uncertain. Germline V gives CDR1 LGHNA, CDR2 YNFKEQ. The V and J ends lost 1 base and 4 bases respectively, with 16 bases between them. This CDR3 contains 16 residues. This CDR3 reads CASSQGDTGVSYGYTF. CDR3 DNA sequence: TGTGCCAGCAGCCAAGGAGACACCGGTGTTTCCTATGGCTACACCTTC.

This rearrangement joins TRBV27 to TRBJ2-2; TRBD2 is a possible D gene (7 bases). The germline V gene has CDR1 MNHEY and CDR2 SMNVEV (reference sequence). The CDR3 consists of 13 residues. V lost 2 bases, J lost 13 bases, and 14 bases lay in between. The DNA for the CDR3 is TGTGCCAGCAGTTTACTGCCGGGGGGCGGGCTGTTTTTT. Translated: CASSLLPGGGLFF.

Worth noting for this clone: An end of the junction does not agree with germline; a read error may underlie this. The chain links TRBV11-3 to TRBJ2-1; D uncertain. CDR1 and CDR2 from the germline V gene are SGHNT and YENEEA. The CDR3 length is 16 residues. The CDR3 loop reads CASSLDSQRSSNEQFF. CDR3 coding DNA: TGTGCCAGCAGCTTAGACTCCCAGCGCTCCTCCAATGAGCAGTTCTTC.

This chain links TRBV11-2 with TRBJ2-1, with 10 bases lining up with TRBD1. The CDR3 has 15 residues. The germline gives CDR1 SGHAT, CDR2 FQNNGV. With V trimmed by 3 bases and J by 6 bases, 5 bases remained unmatched. In DNA, the CDR3 is TGTGCCAGCAGCTTGACAGGGGGCCTGGGCAATGAGCAGTTCTTC. It yields the protein CASSLTGGLGNEQFF. Together with reference TRBV11-2 and TRBJ2-1, the CDR3 gives the full variable domain: EAGVAQSPRYKIIEKRQSVAFWCNPISGHATLYWYQQILGQGPKLLIQFQNNGVVDDSQLPKDRFSAERLKGVDSTLKIQPAKLEDSAVYLCASSLTGGLGNEQFFGPGTRLTVL.

This chain links TRBV28 with TRBJ1-4; perhaps TRBD1 as D (5 bases). The CDR3 length is 12 residues. V lost 1 base and J 10 bases, leaving 7 bases between the germline ends. Germline V gene data show CDR1 as MDHEN and CDR2 as SYDVKM. The CDR3 sequence is CASSLLGGKLFF. The CDR3 DNA reads TGTGCCAGCAGTTTATTGGGGGGAAAACTGTTTTTT.

V gene TRBV27 combines with J gene TRBJ2-7; D is perhaps TRBD1 (5 bases). The V end lost 3 bases, the J end lost 6 bases, and 15 bases lay between the germline ends. This CDR3 has 14 amino acids. Germline values: CDR1 MNHEY, CDR2 SMNVEV (reference sequence). In nucleotides, the CDR3 is TGTGCCAGCAGTTTTGCAGGGTGGAAGGGCGAGCAGTACTTC. Translated: CASSFAGWKGEQYF.

With respect to this clone: Since the CDR3 does not end with the conserved phenylalanine or tryptophan, this likely comes from a read error. V gene TRBV5-1 combines with J gene TRBJ1-2; TRBD1 is a possible D gene (6 bases). V was shortened by 3 bases and J by 1 base, with 13 bases between the two germline ends. The germline gives CDR1 SGHRS, CDR2 YFSETQ. The CDR3 runs 15 residues. The CDR3 here is CASSYGTTINYGYTS. As DNA, the CDR3 is TGCGCCAGCAGCTACGGGACAACCATTAACTATGGCTACACCTCC.

The chain recombines TRBV21-1 with TRBJ1-2; no DNA check was done on the table's D call, TRBD1. TRBV21-1 is labeled a pseudogene. CDR3 length: 17 amino acids. The CDR3 region is CASSKAIRDRDNYGYTF. DNA for the CDR3: TGTGCCAGCAGCAAAGCAATCCGGGACAGGGATAACTATGGCTACACCTTC.

The rearrangement joins TRBV28 to TRBJ1-2; a possible D gene is TRBD1 (5 bases). V lost 3 bases and J 8 bases, leaving 10 bases between the germline ends. CDR1 is MDHEN, CDR2 SYDVKM, per germline. This CDR3 has 12 residues. The CDR3 here is CASSFSGKGYTF. The CDR3 nucleotides are TGTGCCAGCAGTTTCTCAGGGAAAGGCTACACCTTC.

The chain links TRBV7-9 to TRBJ2-5, with a weak D call TRBD1 (5 bases). Trimming took off 1 base at V and 4 bases at J, with 13 bases between the two ends. There are 15 residues in the CDR3. CDR1 is SEHNR, CDR2 FQNEAQ, per germline (reference sequence). CDR3 bases: TGTGCCAGCAGCTTAGATTCGTCAGGGCGAGAGACCCAGTACTTC. It is translated as CASSLDSSGRETQYF.

The chain carries TRBV5-1 and TRBJ2-3; a weak D match, TRBD2 (6 bases). Germline values: CDR1 SGHRS, CDR2 YFSETQ. V was pared by 4 bases and J by 3 bases, with 15 bases between. The CDR3 runs 15 residues. The CDR3 coding sequence is TGCGCCAGCAGCGGCCGGGACGGAGGGACAGATACGCAGTATTTT. Translating gives CASSGRDGGTDTQYF.

CDR3 sequence (DNA): TGTGCCAGCAGTTCGGACAGGCGGTACTTTAACTATGGCTACACCTTC. Protein sequence: CASSSDRRYFNYGYTF. This chain connects TRBV27 to TRBJ1-2, with TRBD1 identical over 7 bases. CDR1 is MNHEY and CDR2 is SMNVEV in the germline V gene (reference sequence). The CDR3 totals 16 residues. With V trimmed by 4 bases and J by 1 base, 9 bases remained unmatched.

This rearrangement joins TRBV7-9 to TRBJ2-3, with 9 bases aligning to TRBD1. V lost 5 bases and J lost 2; bases outside the gene matches: 8. The CDR3 length is 16 residues. The V gene's germline CDR1 is SEHNR and CDR2 FQNEAQ (reference sequence). The CDR3 DNA reads TGTGCCAGCAGCCCATGGGACAGGGATAACACAGATACGCAGTATTTT. As protein: CASSPWDRDNTDTQYF.

This rearrangement joins TRBV11-1 to TRBJ2-7; unclear D gene. Germline V CDR1 and CDR2: SGHAT, FQDESV (reference sequence). Trimming stripped 4 bases from V and 3 bases from J, with 7 bases between. The CDR3 spans 12 residues. Here the CDR3 reads CASSSSDYEQYV. Here the CDR3 DNA reads TGTGCCAGCAGCTCGTCAGACTACGAGCAGTACGTC.

This chain uses TRBV7-2 with TRBJ2-7; TRBD1 matches 7 bases. CDR1 is SGHTA and CDR2 is FQGNSA in the germline V gene. CDR3 length: 16 residues. V dropped 4 bases and J dropped 1; count of bases not matched to a gene: 10. CDR3 coding DNA: TGTGCCAGCAGCTCCAACGCAGGGGGTCGATCCTACGAGCAGTACGTC. The encoded protein is CASSSNAGGRSYEQYV.

The chain is built from TRBV9 and TRBJ1-1; D possibly corresponds to TRBD1 (6 bases). This CDR3 is built from 15 residues. CDR1 is SGDLS and CDR2 is YYNGEE in the germline V gene. Trimming removed 0 bases from V and 4 bases from J, with 13 bases in between. The CDR3, as DNA: TGTGCCAGCAGCGTAGTAGGGGGTGGGGGCACTGAAGCTTTCTTT. This encodes CASSVVGGGGTEAFF.

The V and J genes are TRBV11-2 and TRBJ2-2; TRBD1 aligns across 8 bases. V lost 6 bases to trimming and J lost 4 bases; unmatched junction nucleotides: 4. Germline CDR1 SGHAT, CDR2 FQNNGV. The CDR3 contains 14 residues. CDR3 coding DNA: TGTGCCAGCAGGCTAGGGACAGGCACCGGGGAGCTGTTTTTT. Translating gives CASRLGTGTGELFF.

The rearrangement links TRBV7-6 to TRBJ2-5; perhaps TRBD1 as D (5 bases). The CDR3 runs to 14 residues. V lost 5 bases, J lost 1 base, and 11 bases lay in between. Germline assignment: CDR1 SGHVS and CDR2 FNYEAQ. CDR3: CASSRGSVQETQYF. DNA of the CDR3: TGTGCCAGCAGCAGGGGATCGGTCCAAGAGACCCAGTACTTC.

CDR3 DNA sequence: TGTGCCAGCAGTTTATTTTCCGGGAGCACTGAAGCTTTCTTT. Translation gives CASSLFSGSTEAFF. The rearrangement uses TRBV28 and TRBJ1-1; D gene unclear. This CDR3 is 14 amino acids long. V was cut by 1 base and J by 4 bases, with 10 bases left in between. Germline V lookup: CDR1 MDHEN, CDR2 SYDVKM.